This entry concerns a single TCR beta chain. The antigen remains undetermined. TCRdb redid the calling of the 5' RACE reads with MiXCR, one entry per CDR3 protein. The sample consists of 750,000 to 850,000 distinct CDR3 sequences, 10% to 15% of them appearing once. This sample is part of a study of CD8 T cells in ankylosing spondylitis. Study findings and constraints: Within peripheral blood, clones linked to disease were CD8+ and relatively rare. Certain motif variants had earlier been reported in reactive arthritis synovial fluid and blood. A TCR beta motif of about 8 highly homologous variants appeared characteristic of ankylosing spondylitis blood.

In germline, CDR1 is DFQATT, CDR2 SNEGSKA (reference sequence). The CDR3 extends over 10 amino acids. Trimming pared 6 bases from V and 7 bases from J, leaving 6 bases between. The TCR originated in a male donor with ankylosing spondylitis. This chain connects TRBV20-1 to TRBJ2-2; no clear D gene. The specimen sequenced was blood, either unsorted or a sorted T cell fraction (not recorded which). The CDR3 sequence: CSASRGELFF. CDR3 coding DNA: TGCAGTGCCTCCCGCGGGGAGCTGTTTTTT.